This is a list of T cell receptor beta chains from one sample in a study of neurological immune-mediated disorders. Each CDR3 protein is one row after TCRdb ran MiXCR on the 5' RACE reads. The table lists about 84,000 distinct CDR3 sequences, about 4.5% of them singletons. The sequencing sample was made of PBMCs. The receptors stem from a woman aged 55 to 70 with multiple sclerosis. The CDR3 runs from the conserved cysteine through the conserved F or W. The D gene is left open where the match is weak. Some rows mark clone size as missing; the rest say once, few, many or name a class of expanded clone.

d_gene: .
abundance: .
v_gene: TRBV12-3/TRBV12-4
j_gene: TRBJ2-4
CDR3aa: CASSFVGLSKNIQYF
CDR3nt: TGTGCCAGCAGCTTCGTGGGGTTGTCCAAAAACATTCAGTACTTC

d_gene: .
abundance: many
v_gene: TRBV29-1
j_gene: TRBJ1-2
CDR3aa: CSVGLAATYGYTF
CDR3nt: TGCAGCGTGGGGCTGGCCGCAACCTATGGCTACACCTTC

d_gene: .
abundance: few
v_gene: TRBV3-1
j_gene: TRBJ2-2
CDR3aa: CASSQEAGGQFPNTGELFF
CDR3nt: TGTGCCAGCAGCCAAGAAGCCGGGGGACAGTTCCCGAACACCGGGGAGCTGTTTTTT

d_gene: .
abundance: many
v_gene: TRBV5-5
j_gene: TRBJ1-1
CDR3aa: CASSLAPGAKNTEAFF
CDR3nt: TGTGCCAGCAGCTTGGCCCCGGGGGCGAAAAACACTGAAGCTTTCTTT

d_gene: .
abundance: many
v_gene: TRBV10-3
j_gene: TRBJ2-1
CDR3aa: CAISEGTRGSSYNEQFF
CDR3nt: TGTGCCATCAGTGAAGGTACTCGGGGAAGCTCCTACAATGAGCAGTTCTTC

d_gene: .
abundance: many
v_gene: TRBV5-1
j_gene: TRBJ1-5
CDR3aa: CASRPSPLSNQPQHF
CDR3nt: TGCGCCAGCCGCCCTTCCCCCCTAAGCAATCAGCCCCAGCATTTT

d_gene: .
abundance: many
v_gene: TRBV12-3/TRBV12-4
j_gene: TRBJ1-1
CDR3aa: CASSLGGTNTEAFF
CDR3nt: TGTGCCAGCAGTTTAGGGGGAACGAACACTGAAGCTTTCTTT

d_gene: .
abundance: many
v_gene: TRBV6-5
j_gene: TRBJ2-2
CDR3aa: CASSYTKFGHTGELFF
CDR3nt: TGTGCCAGCAGTTACACGAAGTTTGGACACACCGGGGAGCTGTTTTTT

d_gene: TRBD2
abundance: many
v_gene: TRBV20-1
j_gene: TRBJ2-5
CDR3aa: CSARVGTSVQETQYF
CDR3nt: TGCAGTGCTAGAGTCGGGACTAGCGTTCAAGAGACCCAGTACTTC

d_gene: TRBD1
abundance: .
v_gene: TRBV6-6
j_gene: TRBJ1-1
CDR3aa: CASSLVRQGVDTEAFF
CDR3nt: TGTGCCAGCAGCCTAGTCAGACAGGGTGTGGACACTGAAGCTTTCTTT

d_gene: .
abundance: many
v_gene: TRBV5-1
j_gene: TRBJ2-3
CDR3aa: CASSPLGPPDTQYF
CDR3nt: TGCGCCAGCAGCCCTCTAGGCCCCCCAGATACGCAGTATTTT

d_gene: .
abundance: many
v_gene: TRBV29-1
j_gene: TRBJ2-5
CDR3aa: CSVEAPGETQYF
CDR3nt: TGCAGCGTTGAAGCACCCGGAGAGACCCAGTACTTC

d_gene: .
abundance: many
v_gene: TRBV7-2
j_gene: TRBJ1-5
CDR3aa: CASSVTTLANQPQHF
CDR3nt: TGTGCCAGCAGTGTAACCACTTTGGCCAATCAGCCCCAGCATTTT

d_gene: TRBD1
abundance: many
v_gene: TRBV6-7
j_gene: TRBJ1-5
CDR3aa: CASSYMDREHQPQHF
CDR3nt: TGTGCCAGCAGTTACATGGACAGGGAGCATCAGCCCCAGCATTTT

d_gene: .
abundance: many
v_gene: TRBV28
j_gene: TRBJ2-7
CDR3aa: CASSGDTSRYEQYF
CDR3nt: TGTGCCAGCAGTGGGGACACGAGCCGCTACGAGCAGTACTTC